This T cell receptor (beta chain) was observed in a study of CD8+ T cells in alopecia areata. This clone turned up a few times. Per germline, CDR1 SGHDT and CDR2 YYEEEE. The junction had 9 bases not matched to a gene; V was cut back by 1 base and J by 5 bases. The CDR3 is made up of 16 amino acids. cDNA serving as the sequencing template came from extracted, reverse transcribed RNA. Some clones are missing from TCRdb's copy, which holds only in-frame ones; the method was immunoSEQ multiplex PCR. Of approximately 210,000 clones in the sample, less than 50% were seen once. The sample's treatment: oral pan-JAK inhibitor, 5-10 mg twice daily.

V and J are TRBV5-6 and TRBJ2-5; the match to TRBD1 covers 9 bases. The sequence was collected from a human donor with alopecia areata. Specimen: CD4+ T cells sorted from blood, collected around week 37, from a patient treated with tofacitinib. As DNA, the CDR3 is TGTGCCAGCAGCTTGAGATCCGGACAGGGGTACGAGACCCAGTACTTC. This encodes CASSLRSGQGYETQYF.